The 10 T cell receptor beta chains below come from one sample, sequenced in a study of T cell repertoires in cytomegalovirus infection. One entry per CDR3 protein results from TCRdb running MiXCR on the reads. The repertoire holds around 630,000 distinct CDR3 sequences, with about 24% as singletons. Sequencing used CD8+ T cells from PBMCs. These receptor sequences come from a human donor in good health (CMV status not recorded). Some clones in this sample may be carry-over from other donors' samples.

This clonotype was detected many times. V usage is TRBV7-2 and J usage is TRBJ2-2; D is perhaps TRBD2 (6 bases). Trimming shortened V by 4 bases and J by 7 bases, and 13 bases separated the two germline ends. Germline CDR1 and CDR2: SGHTA and FQGNSA. The CDR3 is 14 residues long. Here the CDR3 reads CASSSPGDDGELFF. CDR3 coding DNA: TGTGCCAGCAGCTCCCCGGGGGACGACGGGGAGCTGTTTTTT.

This clonotype came up many times. V gene TRBV12-3 or TRBV12-4 combines with J gene TRBJ2-1; 10 bases match TRBD2. The CDR3 is 14 residues long. V lost 6 bases and J lost 3; bases outside the gene matches: 2. The CDR3 protein is CASSSSGGYNEQFF. CDR3 bases: TGTGCCAGCAGCTCTAGCGGGGGCTACAATGAGCAGTTCTTC.

This chain links TRBV10-3 with TRBJ2-5, with 7 bases that match TRBD1. The junction had 17 bases not matched to a gene; V was cut back by 4 bases and J by 3 bases. This CDR3 is built from 18 residues. The germline CDR1 and CDR2 sequences are ENHRY and SYGVKD. Here the CDR3 DNA reads TGTGCCATCAGTGGGGGACAGCAGGGATCGAGGCTCGAAGAGACCCAGTACTTC. As protein: CAISGGQQGSRLEETQYF.

This clonotype was seen more than once but under ten times. V and J are TRBV6-8 and TRBJ2-3, with D unresolved. Germline V lookup: CDR1 MNHGY, CDR2 SAAAGT. The CDR3 consists of 15 residues. Trimming left V 2 bases short and J 5 bases short, with 14 bases between. DNA of the CDR3: TGTGCCAGCAGTTACGGAGTCCCCCCCGTAGATACGCAGTATTTT. It encodes CASSYGVPPVDTQYF.

This clonotype has just a few counts. The V gene is TRBV7-9, the J gene TRBJ1-5; 7 bases are shared with TRBD1. The trim removed 1 base at V and 4 bases at J, leaving 7 bases unmatched. The length of the CDR3 is 16 residues. The germline CDR1 and CDR2 sequences are SEHNR and FQNEAQ (reference sequence). The CDR3, as DNA: TGTGCCAGCAGCTTAGACTCAGGGGGACTAAATCAGCCCCAGCATTTT. Amino acids: CASSLDSGGLNQPQHF.

This clonotype has ten or more counts. The chain uses TRBV7-6 and TRBJ1-1; D unresolved. This CDR3 contains 15 residues. V gave up 5 bases and J gave up 1 base, with 14 bases separating them. Germline assignment: CDR1 SGHVS and CDR2 FNYEAQ. The CDR3 DNA reads as TGTGCCAGCAGCCCCTACCCGTCGGGGAACACTGAAGCTTTCTTT. Residues: CASSPYPSGNTEAFF.

Comments on this clonotype: A read error may be the cause here, since a much bigger clone is one base away. V usage is TRBV7-4 and J usage is TRBJ1-2; perhaps TRBD1 as D (5 bases). Looked up from germline, CDR1 is SGHVT and CDR2 is SQSDAQ. CDR3 size: 15 residues. CDR3 in amino acids: CVSSLPGHDNYGYTF. Here the CDR3 DNA reads TGTGTCAGCAGCTTACCCGGACACGATAACTATGGCTACACCTTC.

V usage is TRBV4-1 and J usage is TRBJ1-2; D is uncertain. CDR3 length equals 15 residues. The V end was cut by 4 bases, the J end by 4 bases, with 16 bases between. CDR1 and CDR2 (germline): MGHRA, YSYEKL. CDR3 coding DNA: TGCGCCAGCAGCCCCACCGGGGTGAACGGCTATGGCTACACCTTC. Residues: CASSPTGVNGYGYTF.

With respect to this clonotype: A single base separates this from a much larger clone, so it may be a read error. This sequence joins TRBV28 and TRBJ1-5; D ambiguous. CDR1 and CDR2 from the germline V gene are MDHEN and SYDVKM. The CDR3 extends over 15 amino acids. Trimming pared 3 bases from V and 1 base from J, leaving 10 bases between. The CDR3 region is CASSLRVRSNQPQHF. The CDR3 region has the DNA TGTGCCAGCAGTTTGAGGGTCAGGAGCAATCAGCCCCAGCATTTT.

For this clonotype: Possible read error: a much larger clone is one base away. The J gene is TRBJ2-3, the V gene TRBV2; 13 bases map to TRBD2. CDR3 length: 15 amino acids. The germline CDR1 and CDR2 sequences are SNHLY and FYNNEI. Trimming at V came to 5 bases and at J to 4 bases, leaving 3 bases not matched to a gene. The CDR3 bases are TGTGCCAGCAGTACTAGCGGGGGGGCCTCAGATACGCAGTATTTT. Amino acids: CASSTSGGASDTQYF.